Presented here are 25 T cell receptor beta chains from one specimen sequenced in a study of blood T cell repertoires in COVID-19. Sequencing was performed with immunoSEQ multiplex PCR; in TCRdb, only in-frame clones are kept and a portion is missing. Here the sample spans 70,000 to 100,000 clones, 70% to 90% being singletons. The sequencing sample was made of peripheral blood. The source of these receptors is a man aged 50 to 60 with COVID-19, enrolled during active disease.

In nucleotides, the CDR3 is TGTGCCAGTAGTAACGGGGGATATCAGCCCCAGCATTTT. Its translation: CASSNGGYQPQHF. The gene calls are TRBV19 and TRBJ1-5; tentatively, D is TRBD1 (5 bases). The germline CDR1 and CDR2 sequences are LNHDA and SQIVND (reference sequence). The CDR3 spans 13 residues. V shed 4 bases and J shed 5 bases, with 9 bases lying between them.

The V call is TRBV13, the J call TRBJ2-7, with 7 nucleotides matching TRBD1. The CDR3 runs 18 residues. The J segment lost 3 bases and the V segment lost 0 bases, leaving 14 bases of the junction unmatched. CDR1 PRHDT and CDR2 FYEKMQ come from the germline V gene (reference sequence). The CDR3 loop reads CASSLGGRLLQGFYEQYF. CDR3 nucleotide sequence: TGTGCCAGCAGCTTAGGCGGTAGATTATTACAGGGGTTCTACGAGCAGTACTTC.

The V gene is TRBV6-6, the J gene TRBJ2-5, with 7 bases fitting TRBD2. Germline V CDR1 and CDR2: MNHNY, SVGAGI (reference sequence). Trimming cost V 2 bases and J 7 bases; bases outside gene matches: 10. This CDR3 region has 15 residues. The CDR3 region is CASSYPPRPGGTQYF. As DNA, the CDR3 is TGTGCCAGCAGTTACCCCCCTAGGCCGGGGGGGACCCAGTACTTC.

The chain carries TRBV6-2 or TRBV6-3 and TRBJ1-2; TRBD1 matches at 8 bases. V trimming: 4 bases; J trimming: 3 bases; junction bases outside the gene matches: 10. The germline V gene encodes CDR1 MNHEY and CDR2 SVGEGT. The CDR3 spans 16 residues. In DNA form, the CDR3 reads TGTGCCAGCAGTTTCCCCGCAGGGGGCGCGGACTATGGCTACACCTTC. Its translation is CASSFPAGGADYGYTF.

This chain uses TRBV6-5 with TRBJ2-2, with a tentative D call TRBD1 (6 bases). Germline CDR1 reads MNHEY; CDR2 reads SVGAGI. This CDR3 spans 13 amino acids. Trimming removed 6 bases at V and 5 bases at J, with 10 bases between. CDR3 coding DNA: TGTGCCAGCAGACTTACAGGGACCGGGGAGCTGTTTTTT. Amino acid sequence: CASRLTGTGELFF.

This sequence joins TRBV19 and TRBJ1-2; TRBD1 matches 9 bases. There are 15 residues in the CDR3. The V and J ends lost 4 bases and 6 bases, in that order; junction bases with no gene match: 9. Germline CDR1 reads LNHDA; CDR2 reads SQIVND (reference sequence). CDR3 DNA sequence: TGTGCCAGTAGTACCCCGGGGGACAGGGAGGATGGCTACACCTTC. Its protein is CASSTPGDREDGYTF. Supplemented by reference TRBV19 and TRBJ1-2, the full variable domain reads DGGITQSPKYLFRKEGQNVTLSCEQNLNHDAMYWYRQDPGQGLRLIYYSQIVNDFQKGDIAEGYSVSREKKESFPLTVTSAQKNPTAFYLCASSTPGDREDGYTFGSGTRLTVV.

This clone has a handful of counts. The CDR3 sequence is CASSPTAREDYEQYF. The CDR3 DNA reads TGTGCCAGCAGCCCCACGGCGCGGGAGGACTACGAGCAGTACTTC. V gene TRBV7-9 combines with J gene TRBJ2-7, with TRBD2 matching 8 bases. This CDR3 is 15 amino acids long. V lost 5 bases, J lost 3 bases, and 9 bases stayed unmatched. Germline V gene data show CDR1 as SEHNR and CDR2 as FQNEAQ (reference sequence).

The gene calls are TRBV7-2 and TRBJ2-3, with 8 bases lining up with TRBD1. This CDR3 is 14 amino acids long. Trimming at V came to 4 bases and at J to 4 bases, leaving 4 bases not matched to a gene. CDR1 and CDR2 from the germline V gene are SGHTA and FQGNSA. The CDR3 reads CASSWQGAADTQYF. DNA for the CDR3: TGTGCCAGCAGCTGGCAGGGGGCCGCAGATACGCAGTATTTT.

The chain combines TRBV5-4 with TRBJ1-1; 7 bases agree with TRBD1. The CDR3 runs 15 residues. Trimming at V came to 4 bases and at J to 0 bases, leaving 6 bases not matched to a gene. Germline values: CDR1 SGHNT, CDR2 YYREEE (reference sequence). The CDR3 bases are TGTGCCAGCAGCGCCCCAGGGGGGATGAACACTGAAGCTTTCTTT. Translated: CASSAPGGMNTEAFF.

The chain employs TRBV7-2 and TRBJ1-2, with 9 bases aligning to TRBD1. The CDR3 sequence is 16 residues long. With 5 bases clipped from V and 5 bases from J, the junction kept 12 bases outside the gene matches. CDR1 is SGHTA, CDR2 FQGNSA, per germline. The CDR3: CASSTFIIQGAYGYTF. Here the CDR3 DNA reads TGTGCCAGCAGCACGTTCATCATACAGGGGGCTTATGGCTACACCTTC.

V gene TRBV27 combines with J gene TRBJ2-1, with TRBD1 matching 9 bases. The germline gives CDR1 MNHEY, CDR2 SMNVEV (reference sequence). There are 18 residues in the CDR3. V gave up 2 bases and J gave up 0 bases; unmatched junction bases: 8. The CDR3 region is CASSLDRTGEISYNEQFF. In DNA, the CDR3 is TGTGCCAGCAGTTTAGACCGGACAGGGGAAATCTCCTACAATGAGCAGTTCTTC.

The chain joins TRBV6-1 to TRBJ1-2; a possible D gene is TRBD1 (6 bases). This CDR3 comprises 13 residues. Germline assignment: CDR1 MNHNS and CDR2 SASEGT. Trimming removed 1 base from V and 7 bases from J, with 10 bases in between. This CDR3 is CASSEDWDIGYTF. Written as DNA, the CDR3 is TGTGCCAGCAGTGAAGATTGGGACATTGGCTACACCTTC.

The chain joins TRBV5-1 to TRBJ2-3; the match to TRBD2 covers 9 bases. Germline V gene sequence: CDR1 SGHRS, CDR2 YFSETQ. V dropped 6 bases and J dropped 2; count of bases not matched to a gene: 7. This CDR3 comprises 15 residues. The CDR3 loop reads CASTHAGGSTDTQYF. The CDR3 nucleotides read TGCGCCAGCACCCACGCGGGGGGGTCCACAGATACGCAGTATTTT.

The chain uses TRBV4-1 and TRBJ1-1, with TRBD1 matching over 10 bases. Germline assignment: CDR1 MGHRA and CDR2 YSYEKL. The J segment lost 6 bases and the V segment lost 4 bases, leaving 14 bases of the junction unmatched. This CDR3 has 17 amino acids. Written as DNA, the CDR3 is TGCGCCAGCAGCCTCCGTGGGGGGACAGGGGCGGGAGCTGAAGCTTTCTTT. Translation gives CASSLRGGTGAGAEAFF.

CDR3 bases: TGCGCCAGCAGCCAAGGGCTGGCTAATGAAAAACTGTTTTTT. Its translation is CASSQGLANEKLFF. The rearrangement joins TRBV4-1 to TRBJ1-4; D not resolved. The CDR3 sequence is 14 residues long. Germline CDR1 and CDR2: MGHRA and YSYEKL. Trimming pared 1 base from V and 3 bases from J, leaving 6 bases between.

The CDR3, as DNA: TGTGCCAGCAGTTTATCGGGCACAATTGAAGCTTTCTTT. It is translated as CASSLSGTIEAFF. The rearrangement uses TRBV27 and TRBJ1-1, with D unclear. CDR1 and CDR2 (germline): MNHEY, SMNVEV (reference sequence). V shed 0 bases and J shed 7 bases, with 9 bases lying between them. This CDR3 has 13 residues.

The chain links TRBV5-1 to TRBJ1-5; tentatively, D is TRBD1 (6 bases). Germline assignment: CDR1 SGHRS and CDR2 YFSETQ. There are 16 residues in the CDR3. With 4 bases removed from V and 3 bases from J, the gap between germline ends came to 17 bases. The CDR3 region is CASSPGHSGANQPQHF. DNA of the CDR3: TGCGCCAGCAGCCCCGGCCACTCAGGGGCCAATCAGCCCCAGCATTTT.

J is TRBJ1-5 and V is TRBV27, with D perhaps matching TRBD1 (6 bases). The length of the CDR3 is 15 residues. V lost 4 bases and J 6 bases, leaving 16 bases between the germline ends. Germline V CDR1 and CDR2: MNHEY, SMNVEV (reference sequence). The CDR3 region is CASSSNRVESQPQHF. For the CDR3, the DNA is TGTGCCAGCAGTTCAAACAGGGTTGAGAGTCAGCCCCAGCATTTT.

This chain connects TRBV4-1 to TRBJ2-3; 7 nucleotides align to TRBD2. Germline V gene data show CDR1 as MGHRA and CDR2 as YSYEKL. Trimming removed 2 bases from V and 1 base from J; junction bases left unmatched: 6. The CDR3 is 16 residues long. The CDR3 nucleotides read TGCGCCAGCAGCCAAAGCTGGGCGGGGGGCACAGATACGCAGTATTTT. This sequence encodes CASSQSWAGGTDTQYF.

The J gene is TRBJ1-5, the V gene TRBV4-1; no reliable D call. In germline, CDR1 is MGHRA, CDR2 YSYEKL. Deletions cut 0 bases from V and 0 bases from J, with 9 bases between. CDR3 size: 16 residues. This CDR3 reads CASSQEASYSNQPQHF. Here the CDR3 DNA reads TGCGCCAGCAGCCAAGAGGCCAGTTATAGCAATCAGCCCCAGCATTTT.

This clone was seen only once. This rearrangement joins TRBV29-1 to TRBJ1-1, with TRBD1 matching 8 bases. V was pared by 8 bases and J by 3 bases, with 11 bases of the junction left unmatched. This CDR3 has 14 amino acids. Germline V CDR1 and CDR2: SQVTM, ANQGSEA. This CDR3 is CSTGGQGVYTEAFF. The CDR3 nucleotides read TGCAGCACCGGCGGACAGGGAGTTTACACTGAAGCTTTCTTT.

The chain recombines TRBV9 with TRBJ2-5; 8 bases map to TRBD2. With V trimmed by 2 bases and J by 2 bases, 2 bases remained unmatched. The length of the CDR3 is 14 residues. Germline lookup yields CDR1 SGDLS and CDR2 YYNGEE. For the CDR3, the DNA is TGTGCCAGCAGCGTTCGCGGGGGGCAAGAGACCCAGTACTTC. It translates to CASSVRGGQETQYF.

The chain recombines TRBV5-1 with TRBJ1-2; 11 bases are shared with TRBD1. V lost 2 bases, J lost 8 bases, and 5 bases stayed unmatched. The CDR3 length is 14 residues. The germline V gene has CDR1 SGHRS and CDR2 YFSETQ. Written as DNA, the CDR3 is TGCGCCAGCAGCTTTGGGACAGGGGGTGTAGGCTACACCTTC. Translation: CASSFGTGGVGYTF.

The chain is built from TRBV7-3 and TRBJ1-2; D might be TRBD1 (5 bases). CDR3 length: 16 residues. The germline V and J ends were trimmed by 5 bases and 8 bases, with 24 bases remaining between them. The germline gives CDR1 SGHTA, CDR2 FQGTGA. The CDR3 nucleotides read TGTGCCAGCAGCCCGAATAGTAGGGGTAACCTTGGAGGCTACACCTTC. Translating it yields CASSPNSRGNLGGYTF.

The gene calls are TRBV6-5 and TRBJ1-2, with D perhaps TRBD1 (5 bases). There are 13 residues in the CDR3. Between the trimmed V and J ends, which lost 2 bases and 8 bases, there was a span of 12 bases. Germline lookup yields CDR1 MNHEY and CDR2 SVGAGI. For the CDR3, the DNA is TGTGCCAGCAGTTACGGGGTTCAGGGAGGCTACACCTTC. Protein product: CASSYGVQGGYTF.